The T cell receptor beta chain described here comes from a study of CD8 T cells in ankylosing spondylitis. Only a few counts were recorded for this clonotype. Its specificity is unknown. Construction of TCR beta libraries was performed using quantitative 5'-RACE with molecular barcodes. From the 5' RACE reads, TCRdb called clonotypes with MiXCR, one entry per CDR3 protein. This sample has about 450,000 distinct CDR3 sequences, with around 26% found just once. General study points: Eight or nine highly homologous variants formed a TCR beta motif that appeared characteristic of ankylosing spondylitis blood. Clones that were linked to disease were CD8+ and were relatively rare in peripheral blood. Researchers reportedly found disease-linked clones significantly enriched in matched ankylosing spondylitis synovial fluid.

V shed 2 bases and J shed 5 bases, with 6 bases lying between them. CDR3 length equals 12 residues. Germline assignment: CDR1 GTSNPN and CDR2 SVGIG (reference sequence). Sequenced material: blood, either unsorted or a sorted T cell fraction (not recorded which). The TCR sequence derives from a male donor with ankylosing spondylitis. The gene calls are TRBV30 and TRBJ2-2; D remains unclear. In nucleotides, the CDR3 is TGTGCCTGGAGTAAAGCGACCGGGGAGCTGTTTTTT. Its translation is CAWSKATGELFF.